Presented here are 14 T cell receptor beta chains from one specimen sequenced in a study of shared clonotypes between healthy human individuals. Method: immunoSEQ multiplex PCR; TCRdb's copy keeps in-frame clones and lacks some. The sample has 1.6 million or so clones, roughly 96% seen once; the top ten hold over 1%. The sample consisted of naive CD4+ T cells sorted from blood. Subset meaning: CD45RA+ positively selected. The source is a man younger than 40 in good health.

The CDR3 nucleotides read TGTGCCAGCTCACCTCTGGAGAGGACAAACTATGGCTACACCTTC. Translated: CASSPLERTNYGYTF. The genes are TRBV18 and TRBJ1-2; D is possibly TRBD1 (5 bases). CDR3 size: 15 residues. The ends were cut back, 3 bases at V and 2 bases at J, with 13 bases in the middle. Germline V gene sequence: CDR1 KGHSH, CDR2 LQKENI.

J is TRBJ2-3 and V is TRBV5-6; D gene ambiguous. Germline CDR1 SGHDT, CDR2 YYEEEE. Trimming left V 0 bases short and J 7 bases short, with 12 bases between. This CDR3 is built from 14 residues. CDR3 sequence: CASSLVGRLNTQYF. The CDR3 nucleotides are TGTGCCAGCAGCTTGGTCGGGCGATTAAATACGCAGTATTTT.

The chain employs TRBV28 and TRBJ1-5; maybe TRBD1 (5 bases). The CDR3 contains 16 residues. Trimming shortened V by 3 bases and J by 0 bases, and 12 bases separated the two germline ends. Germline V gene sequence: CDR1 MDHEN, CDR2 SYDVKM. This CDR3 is CASSFGGAYSNQPQHF. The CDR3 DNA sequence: TGTGCCAGCAGTTTCGGGGGTGCCTATAGCAATCAGCCCCAGCATTTT.

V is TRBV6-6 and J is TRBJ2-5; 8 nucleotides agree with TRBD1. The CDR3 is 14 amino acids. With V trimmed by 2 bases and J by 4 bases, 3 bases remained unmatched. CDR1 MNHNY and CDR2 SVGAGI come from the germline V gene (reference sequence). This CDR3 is CASSYITGGETQYF. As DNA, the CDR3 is TGTGCCAGCAGTTACATAACAGGGGGAGAGACCCAGTACTTC.

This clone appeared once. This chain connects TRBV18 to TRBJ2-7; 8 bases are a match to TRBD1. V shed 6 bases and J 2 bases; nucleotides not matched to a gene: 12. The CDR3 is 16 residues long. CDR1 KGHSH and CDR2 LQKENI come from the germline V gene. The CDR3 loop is CASSRRGQGPTYEQYF. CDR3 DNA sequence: TGTGCCAGCTCCCGCAGAGGACAGGGCCCAACCTACGAGCAGTACTTC.

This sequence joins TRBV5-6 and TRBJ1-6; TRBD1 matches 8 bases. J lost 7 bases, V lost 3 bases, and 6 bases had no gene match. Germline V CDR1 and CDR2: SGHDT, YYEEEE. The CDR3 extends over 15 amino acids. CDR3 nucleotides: TGTGCCAGCAGCTCGCTGGACAGGGAGAATTCACCCCTCCACTTT. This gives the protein CASSSLDRENSPLHF.

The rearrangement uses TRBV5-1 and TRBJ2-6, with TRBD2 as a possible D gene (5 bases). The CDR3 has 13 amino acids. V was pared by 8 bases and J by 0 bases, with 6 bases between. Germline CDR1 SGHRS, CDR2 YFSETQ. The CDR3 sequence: CASAGSGANVLTF. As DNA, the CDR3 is TGCGCCAGTGCGGGCTCTGGGGCCAACGTCCTGACTTTC.

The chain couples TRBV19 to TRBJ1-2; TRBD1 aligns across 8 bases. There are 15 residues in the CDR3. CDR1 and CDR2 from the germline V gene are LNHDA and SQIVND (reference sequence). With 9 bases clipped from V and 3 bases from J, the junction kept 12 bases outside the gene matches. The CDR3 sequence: CASKTGAIKDYGYTF. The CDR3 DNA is TGTGCCAGCAAGACAGGGGCTATAAAGGACTATGGCTACACCTTC.

The CDR3 DNA follows: TGTGCCAGCAGCAATACCGGACCGATAGGTTACGAGCAGTACTTC. Protein sequence: CASSNTGPIGYEQYF. The rearrangement joins TRBV25-1 to TRBJ2-7; D uncertain. The V end lost 6 bases, the J end lost 4 bases, and 19 bases lay between the germline ends. Germline values: CDR1 MGHDK, CDR2 SYGVNS. CDR3 size: 15 residues.

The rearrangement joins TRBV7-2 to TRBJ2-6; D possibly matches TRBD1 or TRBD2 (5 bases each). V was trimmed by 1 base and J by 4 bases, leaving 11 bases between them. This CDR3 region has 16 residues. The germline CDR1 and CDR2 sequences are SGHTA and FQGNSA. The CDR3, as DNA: TGTGCCAGCAGCTTAGATCGGGACCCCGGGGCCAACGTCCTGACTTTC. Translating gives CASSLDRDPGANVLTF.

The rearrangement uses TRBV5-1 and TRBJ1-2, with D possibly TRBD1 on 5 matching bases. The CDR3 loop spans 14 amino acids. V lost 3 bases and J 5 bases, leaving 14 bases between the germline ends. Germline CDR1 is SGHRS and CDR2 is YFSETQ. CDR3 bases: TGCGCCAGCAGCTCGGACACCGAGCAGTATGGCTACACCTTC. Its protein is CASSSDTEQYGYTF.

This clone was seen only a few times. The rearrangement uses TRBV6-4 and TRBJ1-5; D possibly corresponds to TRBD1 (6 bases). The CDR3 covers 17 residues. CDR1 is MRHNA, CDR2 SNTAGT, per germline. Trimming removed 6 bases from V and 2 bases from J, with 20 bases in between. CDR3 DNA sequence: TGTGCCAGCAGAAGCAGGGGACGGGAGTATGGCAATCAGCCCCAGCATTTT. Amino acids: CASRSRGREYGNQPQHF.

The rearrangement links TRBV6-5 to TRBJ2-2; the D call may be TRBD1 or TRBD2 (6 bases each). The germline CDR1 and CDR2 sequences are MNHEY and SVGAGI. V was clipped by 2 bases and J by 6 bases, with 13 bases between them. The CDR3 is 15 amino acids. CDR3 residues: CASSYVGGGSGELFF. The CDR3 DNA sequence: TGTGCCAGCAGTTACGTCGGGGGCGGTTCCGGGGAGCTGTTTTTT.

Here the CDR3 DNA reads TGTGCCAGCAGCTTTAGCGGGAGGACCGATACGCAGTATTTT. Residues: CASSFSGRTDTQYF. The rearrangement uses TRBV5-6 and TRBJ2-3; 10 bases map to TRBD2. This CDR3 comprises 14 residues. J was trimmed by 6 bases and V by 2 bases; bases with no gene match: 3. Germline lookup yields CDR1 SGHDT and CDR2 YYEEEE.